A selection of T cell receptor beta chains follows, all from one sample in a study of T cell responses to AZD1222 COVID-19 vaccine. TCRdb's table, derived via immunoSEQ multiplex PCR, lists solely in-frame clones and lacks some. Of fewer than 110,000 clones detected, roughly 90% appear once; the ten largest clones hold approximately 7%. The starting material was peripheral blood, obtained on day 0 of AZD1222 vaccination. The receptor set was obtained from an adult in good health. Each CDR3 is given with its conserved first and last residue.

J gene | V gene | CDR3 protein
TRBJ2-1 | TRBV19 | CASSISPSSGRVEDEQFF
TRBJ1-5 | TRBV6-5 | CASGTGRTNQPQHF
TRBJ1-5 | TRBV5-1 | CASSPSTGNQPQHF
TRBJ1-1 | TRBV3-1/TRBV3-2 | CASSRRQANTEAFF
TRBJ2-3 | TRBV7-2 | CASSLTSGSTDTQYF
TRBJ2-3 | TRBV4-1 | CASSQRLAGSRADTQYF
TRBJ2-3 | TRBV6-2/TRBV6-3 | CASSYRAEFLTDTQYF
TRBJ2-7 | TRBV28 | CASSTIAGVYEQYF
TRBJ1-1 | TRBV5-1 | CASSLVAGQEGDNTEAFF
TRBJ2-5 | TRBV7-9 | CASSLDMVFVTQYF
TRBJ2-1 | TRBV7-2 | CASSLGQGAYEQFF
TRBJ1-1 | TRBV27 | CASSRGWNTEAFF
TRBJ1-2 | TRBV5-6 | CASSHRDRAINYGYTF
TRBJ2-1 | TRBV18 | CASSPPGYNEQFF
TRBJ2-3 | TRBV29-1 | CSAAQGQGGTDTQYF
TRBJ2-5 | TRBV18 | CASSPGLAGLRSETQYF
TRBJ1-1 | TRBV20-1 | CSAATIPGAFF
TRBJ1-4 | TRBV14 | CASSQNSMPNEKLFF
TRBJ2-1 | TRBV19 | CASSIPGLAGVNEQFF
TRBJ1-5 | TRBV7-2 | CASRLDSNQPQHF
TRBJ2-7 | TRBV7-9 | CASSARTGASLYEQYF
TRBJ2-1 | TRBV5-1 | CASSLVGSNEQFF
TRBJ1-5 | TRBV28 | CASNTGGFLQPQHF
TRBJ2-7 | TRBV7-2 | CASSSIRGGYEQYF
TRBJ2-1 | TRBV10-3 | CAISAGPLAGGVNEQFF
TRBJ2-7 | TRBV9 | CASSVDPGLGEYEQYF
TRBJ1-2 | TRBV6-4 | CASSENPGLLYGYTF